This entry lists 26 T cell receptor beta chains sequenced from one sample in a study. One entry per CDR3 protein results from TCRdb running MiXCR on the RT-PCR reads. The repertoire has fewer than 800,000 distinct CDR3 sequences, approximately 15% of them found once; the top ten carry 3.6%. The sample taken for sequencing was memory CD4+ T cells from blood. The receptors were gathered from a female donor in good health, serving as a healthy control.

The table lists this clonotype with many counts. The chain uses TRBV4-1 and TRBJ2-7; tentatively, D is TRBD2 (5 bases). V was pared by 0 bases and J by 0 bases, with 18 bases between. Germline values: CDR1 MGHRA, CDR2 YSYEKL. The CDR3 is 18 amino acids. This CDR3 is CASSQELRQRDTSYEQYF. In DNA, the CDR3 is TGCGCCAGCAGCCAAGAATTAAGGCAGAGGGATACCTCCTACGAGCAGTACTTC.

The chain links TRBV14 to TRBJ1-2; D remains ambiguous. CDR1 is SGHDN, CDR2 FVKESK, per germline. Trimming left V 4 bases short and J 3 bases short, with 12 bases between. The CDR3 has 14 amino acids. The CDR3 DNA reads TGTGCCAGCAGCCCACCTCCGGGTGACTATGGCTACACCTTC. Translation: CASSPPPGDYGYTF.

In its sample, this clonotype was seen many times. This CDR3 is CASSSSLGEQYF. The CDR3 bases are TGTGCCAGCAGCTCCTCCCTGGGCGAGCAGTACTTC. This sequence joins TRBV7-9 and TRBJ2-7, with D unclear. The CDR3 is 12 amino acids. The ends were cut back, 4 bases at V and 6 bases at J, with 10 bases in the middle. Germline-derived CDR1 and CDR2 are SEHNR and FQNEAQ (reference sequence).

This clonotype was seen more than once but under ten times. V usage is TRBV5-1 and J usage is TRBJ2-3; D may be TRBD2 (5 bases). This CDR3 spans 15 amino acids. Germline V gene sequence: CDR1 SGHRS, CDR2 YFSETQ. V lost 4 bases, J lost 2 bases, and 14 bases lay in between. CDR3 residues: CASSPSGSPTDTQYF. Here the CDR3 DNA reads TGCGCCAGCAGCCCTTCGGGGAGTCCCACAGATACGCAGTATTTT. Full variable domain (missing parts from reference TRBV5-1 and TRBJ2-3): KAGVTQTPRYLIKTRGQQVTLSCSPISGHRSVSWYQQTPGQGLQFLFEYFSETQRNKGNFPGRFSGRQFSNSRSEMNVSTLELGDSALYLCASSPSGSPTDTQYFGPGTRLTVL.

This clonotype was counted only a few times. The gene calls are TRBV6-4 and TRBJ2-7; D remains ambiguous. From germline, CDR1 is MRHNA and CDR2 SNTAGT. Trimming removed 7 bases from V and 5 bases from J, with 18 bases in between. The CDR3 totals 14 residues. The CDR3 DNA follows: TGTGCCAGCACCCCCGTTGCAGGATCTCACGAGCAGTACTTC. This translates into CASTPVAGSHEQYF.

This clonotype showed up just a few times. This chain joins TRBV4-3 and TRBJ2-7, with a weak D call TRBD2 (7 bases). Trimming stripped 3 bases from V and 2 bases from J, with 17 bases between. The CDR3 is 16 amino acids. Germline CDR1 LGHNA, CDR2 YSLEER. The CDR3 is CASSQLYGGAAYEQYF. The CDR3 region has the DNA TGCGCCAGCAGCCAGCTTTATGGGGGGGCCGCCTACGAGCAGTACTTC.

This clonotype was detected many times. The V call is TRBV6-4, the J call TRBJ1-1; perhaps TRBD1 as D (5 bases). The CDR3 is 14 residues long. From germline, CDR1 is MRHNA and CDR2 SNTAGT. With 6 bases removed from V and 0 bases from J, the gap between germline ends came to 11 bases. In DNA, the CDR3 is TGTGCCAGCAGCCCAGGGCGAATGAACACTGAAGCTTTCTTT. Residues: CASSPGRMNTEAFF.

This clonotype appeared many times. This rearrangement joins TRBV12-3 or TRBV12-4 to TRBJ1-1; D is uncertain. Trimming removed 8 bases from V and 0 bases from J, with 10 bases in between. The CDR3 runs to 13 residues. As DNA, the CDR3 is TGTGCCAGCTCACCGACGGTGAACACTGAAGCTTTCTTT. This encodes CASSPTVNTEAFF.

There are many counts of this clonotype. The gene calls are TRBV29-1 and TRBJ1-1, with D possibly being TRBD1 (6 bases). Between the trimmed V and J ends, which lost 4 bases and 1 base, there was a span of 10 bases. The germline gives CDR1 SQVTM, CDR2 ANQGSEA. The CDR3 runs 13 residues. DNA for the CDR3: TGCAGCGTTGGGGGGACATGGAACACTGAAGCTTTCTTT. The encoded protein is CSVGGTWNTEAFF.

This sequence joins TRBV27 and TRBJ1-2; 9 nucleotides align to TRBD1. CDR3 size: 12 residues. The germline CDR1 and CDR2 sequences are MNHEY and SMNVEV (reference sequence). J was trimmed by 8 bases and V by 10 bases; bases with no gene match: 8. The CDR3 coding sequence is TGTGCCACCTGGGGACAGGGATGGGGCTACACCTTC. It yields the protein CATWGQGWGYTF.

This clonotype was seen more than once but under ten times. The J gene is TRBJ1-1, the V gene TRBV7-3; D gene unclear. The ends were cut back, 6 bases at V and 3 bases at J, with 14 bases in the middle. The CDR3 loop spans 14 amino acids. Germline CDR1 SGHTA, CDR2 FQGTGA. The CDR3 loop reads CASRPDAADTEAFF. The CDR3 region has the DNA TGTGCCAGCAGGCCTGATGCGGCCGACACTGAAGCTTTCTTT.

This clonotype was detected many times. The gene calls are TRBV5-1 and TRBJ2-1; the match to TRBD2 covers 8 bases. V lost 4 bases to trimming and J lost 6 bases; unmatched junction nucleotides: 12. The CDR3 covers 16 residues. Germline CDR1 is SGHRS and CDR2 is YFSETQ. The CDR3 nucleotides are TGCGCCAGCAGCGACACCGGGACTAGGTCGTCCAATGAGCAGTTCTTC. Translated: CASSDTGTRSSNEQFF.

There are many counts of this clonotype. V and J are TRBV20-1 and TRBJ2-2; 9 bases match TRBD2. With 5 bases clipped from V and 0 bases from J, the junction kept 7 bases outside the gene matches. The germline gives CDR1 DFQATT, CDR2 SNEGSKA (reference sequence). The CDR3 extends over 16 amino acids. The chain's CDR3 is CSARPSGTSNTGELFF. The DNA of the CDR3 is TGCAGTGCTCGACCTAGCGGGACTTCGAACACCGGGGAGCTGTTTTTT.

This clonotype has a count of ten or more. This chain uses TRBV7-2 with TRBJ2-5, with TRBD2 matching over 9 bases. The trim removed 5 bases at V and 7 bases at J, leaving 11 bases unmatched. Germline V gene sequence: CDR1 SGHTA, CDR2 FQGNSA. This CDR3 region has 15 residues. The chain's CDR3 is CASSPGTSSGGTQYF. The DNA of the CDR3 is TGTGCCAGCAGCCCCGGGACTAGCAGTGGGGGGACCCAGTACTTC.

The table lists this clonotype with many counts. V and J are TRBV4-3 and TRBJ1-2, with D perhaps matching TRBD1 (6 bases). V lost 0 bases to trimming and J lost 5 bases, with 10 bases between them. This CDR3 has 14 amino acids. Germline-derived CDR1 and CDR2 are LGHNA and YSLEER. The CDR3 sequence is CASSQDIGGYGYTF. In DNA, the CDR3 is TGCGCCAGCAGCCAAGATATAGGGGGATATGGCTACACCTTC.

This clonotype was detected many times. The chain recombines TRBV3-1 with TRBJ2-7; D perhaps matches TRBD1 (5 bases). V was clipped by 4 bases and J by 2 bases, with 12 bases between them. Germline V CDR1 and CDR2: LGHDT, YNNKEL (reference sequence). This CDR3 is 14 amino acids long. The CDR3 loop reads CASSRGQEPYEQYF. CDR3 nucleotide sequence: TGTGCCAGCAGCCGAGGACAAGAGCCCTACGAGCAGTACTTC.

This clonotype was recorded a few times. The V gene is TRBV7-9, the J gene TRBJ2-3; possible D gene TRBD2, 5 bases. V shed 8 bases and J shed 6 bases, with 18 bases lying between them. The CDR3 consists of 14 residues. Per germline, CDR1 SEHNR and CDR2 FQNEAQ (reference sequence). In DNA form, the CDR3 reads TGTGCCAGCGCCCCCCCGGGAAATGGGGATACGCAGTATTTT. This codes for CASAPPGNGDTQYF.

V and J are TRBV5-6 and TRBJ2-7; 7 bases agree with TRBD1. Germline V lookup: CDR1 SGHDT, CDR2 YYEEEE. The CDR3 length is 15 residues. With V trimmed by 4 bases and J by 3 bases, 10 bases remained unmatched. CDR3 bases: TGTGCCAGCAGCCACCTTCGACAGGGCGGCTACGAGCAGTACTTC. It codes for CASSHLRQGGYEQYF.

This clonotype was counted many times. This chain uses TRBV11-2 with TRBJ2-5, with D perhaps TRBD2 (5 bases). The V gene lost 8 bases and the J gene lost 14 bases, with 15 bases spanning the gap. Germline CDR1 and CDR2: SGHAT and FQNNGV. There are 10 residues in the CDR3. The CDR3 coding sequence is TGTGCCAGCTCCAATGAAGCGGTTTACTTC. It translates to CASSNEAVYF.

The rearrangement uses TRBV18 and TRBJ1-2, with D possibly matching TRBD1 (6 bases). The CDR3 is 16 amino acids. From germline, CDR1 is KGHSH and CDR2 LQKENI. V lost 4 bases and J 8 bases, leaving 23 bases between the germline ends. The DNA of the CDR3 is TGTGCCAGCTCACGAGGTGCCGGGACACGGGGAGGAGGCTACACCTTC. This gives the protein CASSRGAGTRGGGYTF.

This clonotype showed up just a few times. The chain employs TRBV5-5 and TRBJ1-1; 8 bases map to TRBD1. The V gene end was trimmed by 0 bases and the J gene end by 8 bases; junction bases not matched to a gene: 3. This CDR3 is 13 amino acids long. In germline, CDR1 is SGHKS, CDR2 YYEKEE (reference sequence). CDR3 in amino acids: CASSLVAGGEAFF. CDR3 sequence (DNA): TGTGCCAGCAGCTTGGTGGCAGGGGGCGAAGCTTTCTTT.

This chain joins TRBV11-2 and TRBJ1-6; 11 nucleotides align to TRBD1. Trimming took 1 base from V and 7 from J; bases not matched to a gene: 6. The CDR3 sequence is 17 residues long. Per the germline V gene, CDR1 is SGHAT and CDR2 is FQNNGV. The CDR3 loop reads CASSLGTGGAWNSPLHF. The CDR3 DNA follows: TGTGCCAGCAGCTTAGGGACAGGGGGCGCTTGGAATTCACCCCTCCACTTT.

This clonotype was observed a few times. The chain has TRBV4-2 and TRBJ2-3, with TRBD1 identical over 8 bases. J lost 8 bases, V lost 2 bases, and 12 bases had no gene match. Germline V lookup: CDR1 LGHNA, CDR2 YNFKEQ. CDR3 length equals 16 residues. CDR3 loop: CASSQLDRGSFGTQYF. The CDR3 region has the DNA TGTGCCAGCAGCCAACTAGACAGGGGCTCTTTCGGTACGCAGTATTTT.

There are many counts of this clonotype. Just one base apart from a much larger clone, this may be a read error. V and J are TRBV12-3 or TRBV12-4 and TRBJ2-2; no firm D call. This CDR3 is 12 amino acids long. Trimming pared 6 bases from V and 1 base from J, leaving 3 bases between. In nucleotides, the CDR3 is TGTGCCAGCAGCCAGAACACCGGGGAGCTGTTTTTT. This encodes CASSQNTGELFF.

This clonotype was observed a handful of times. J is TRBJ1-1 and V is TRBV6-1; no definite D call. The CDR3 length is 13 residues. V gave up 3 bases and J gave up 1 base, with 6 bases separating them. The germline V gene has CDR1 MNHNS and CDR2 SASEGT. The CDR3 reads CASSDHQNTEAFF. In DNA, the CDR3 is TGTGCCAGCAGTGATCATCAGAACACTGAAGCTTTCTTT.

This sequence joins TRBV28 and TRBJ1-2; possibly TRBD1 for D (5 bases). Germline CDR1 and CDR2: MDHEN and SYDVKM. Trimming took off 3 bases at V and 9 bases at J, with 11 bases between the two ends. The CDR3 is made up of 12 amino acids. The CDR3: CASSLSQGSYTF. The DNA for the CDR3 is TGTGCCAGCAGTTTGTCGCAGGGTAGCTACACCTTC.